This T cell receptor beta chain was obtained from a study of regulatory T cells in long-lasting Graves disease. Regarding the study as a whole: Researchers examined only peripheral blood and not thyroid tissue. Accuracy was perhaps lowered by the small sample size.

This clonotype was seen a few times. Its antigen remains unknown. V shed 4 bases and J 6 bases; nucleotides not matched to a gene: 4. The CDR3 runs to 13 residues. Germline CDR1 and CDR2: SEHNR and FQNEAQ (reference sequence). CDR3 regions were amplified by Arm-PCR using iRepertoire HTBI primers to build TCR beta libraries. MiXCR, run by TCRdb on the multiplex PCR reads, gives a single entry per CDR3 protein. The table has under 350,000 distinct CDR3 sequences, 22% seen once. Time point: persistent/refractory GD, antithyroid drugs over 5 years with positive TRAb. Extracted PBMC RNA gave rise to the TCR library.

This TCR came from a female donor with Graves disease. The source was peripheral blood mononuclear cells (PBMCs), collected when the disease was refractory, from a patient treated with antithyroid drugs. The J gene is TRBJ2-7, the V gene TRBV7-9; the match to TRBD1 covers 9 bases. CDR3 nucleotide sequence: TGTGCCAGCAGCTCCGGGACAGGGAGCGAGCAGTACTTC. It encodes CASSSGTGSEQYF. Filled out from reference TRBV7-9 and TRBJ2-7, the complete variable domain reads DTGVSQNPRHKITKRGQNVTFRCDPISEHNRLYWYRQTLGQGPEFLTYFQNEAQLEKSRLLSDRFSAERPKGSFSTLEIQRTEQGDSAMYLCASSSGTGSEQYFGPGTRLTVT.